The 27 T cell receptor beta chains below were found in one sample sequenced in a study of T cell responses to AZD1222 COVID-19 vaccine. Here immunoSEQ multiplex PCR was the method, and the copy in TCRdb shows in-frame clones only, minus some. The sample consists of about 180,000 clones, approximately 90% of them appearing once. Material: peripheral blood, obtained 28 days after the second dose of the MenACWY control vaccine. These receptors originate from an adult who received the MenACWY meningococcal vaccine as a control.

The rearrangement joins TRBV27 to TRBJ1-6; D remains unclear. The V and J ends lost 8 bases and 8 bases respectively, with 16 bases between them. In germline, CDR1 is MNHEY, CDR2 SMNVEV (reference sequence). This CDR3 is 14 amino acids long. The CDR3 reads CASSLGFAHSPLHF. CDR3 coding DNA: TGTGCCAGCTCCTTAGGGTTTGCACATTCACCCCTCCACTTT.

The chain recombines TRBV9 with TRBJ2-5; the D is unclear. This CDR3 has 12 amino acids. CDR1 is SGDLS and CDR2 is YYNGEE in the germline V gene. Trimming shortened V by 4 bases and J by 2 bases, and 6 bases separated the two germline ends. CDR3 in DNA: TGTGCCAGCAGCACCGCACAAGAGACCCAGTACTTC. It codes for CASSTAQETQYF.

This chain joins TRBV6-5 and TRBJ2-1; 9 nucleotides match TRBD2. With 4 bases clipped from V and 9 bases from J, the junction kept 4 bases outside the gene matches. Germline lookup yields CDR1 MNHEY and CDR2 SVGAGI. This CDR3 spans 13 amino acids. The CDR3 DNA sequence: TGTGCCAGCAGTTCAGATAGCGGGAGTGAGCAGTTCTTC. Encoded protein: CASSSDSGSEQFF.

The gene calls are TRBV18 and TRBJ2-5; D is uncertain. The V gene's germline CDR1 is KGHSH and CDR2 LQKENI. The CDR3 is 14 amino acids. V gave up 4 bases and J gave up 1 base, with 10 bases separating them. CDR3 coding DNA: TGTGCCAGCTCACTCTCTTACCTCCAAGAGACCCAGTACTTC. Translation: CASSLSYLQETQYF.

This clone was found once. V gene TRBV27 combines with J gene TRBJ2-1; D remains unclear. Trimming removed 5 bases at V and 4 bases at J, with 12 bases between. This CDR3 spans 14 amino acids. Germline CDR1 MNHEY, CDR2 SMNVEV (reference sequence). In DNA, the CDR3 is TGTGCCAGCAGTCCTTACGACGAGTACAATGAGCAGTTCTTC. Translating gives CASSPYDEYNEQFF.

The V call is TRBV7-2, the J call TRBJ2-5; D may correspond to TRBD1 or TRBD2 (5 bases each). Trimming cost V 1 base and J 5 bases, with 11 bases left between them. CDR1 is SGHTA, CDR2 FQGNSA, per germline. The CDR3 loop spans 14 amino acids. The CDR3 DNA is TGTGCCAGCAGCTTAGAACGCTGGGGGGAGACCCAGTACTTC. It encodes CASSLERWGETQYF. The full variable domain, completed using reference TRBV7-2 and TRBJ2-5, is GAGVSQSPSNKVTEKGKDVELRCDPISGHTALYWYRQSLGQGLEFLIYFQGNSAPDKSGLPSDRFSAERTGGSVSTLTIQRTQQEDSAVYLCASSLERWGETQYFGPGTRLLVL.

The V and J genes are TRBV6-2 or TRBV6-3 and TRBJ1-4; D unresolved. The CDR3 consists of 15 residues. V was shortened by 4 bases and J by 6 bases, with 15 bases between the two germline ends. CDR1 and CDR2 from the germline V gene are MNHEY and SVGEGT. The chain's CDR3 is CASSSASTRHEKLFF. CDR3 in DNA: TGTGCCAGCAGTTCCGCCTCCACTCGTCATGAAAAACTGTTTTTT.

The chain uses TRBV24-1 and TRBJ2-1, with 11 positions matching TRBD2. The CDR3 is 15 residues long. Trimming at V came to 9 bases and at J to 9 bases, leaving 12 bases not matched to a gene. Germline V gene data show CDR1 as KGHDR and CDR2 as SFDVKD. CDR3 nucleotide sequence: TGTGCCACCGCTGGTTATAGCGGGAGGGCGGGTGAGCAGTTCTTC. Protein product: CATAGYSGRAGEQFF.

The chain couples TRBV10-1 to TRBJ1-3; no reliable D call. The V end lost 5 bases, the J end lost 4 bases, and 12 bases lay between the germline ends. The CDR3 loop spans 14 amino acids. Germline assignment: CDR1 WNHNN and CDR2 SYGVQD (reference sequence). The CDR3 sequence is CASSPRTGGNTIYF. CDR3 coding DNA: TGCGCCAGCAGTCCCCGAACTGGGGGAAACACCATATATTTT.

For this clone: It is likely a read error, because the conserved phenylalanine at the end of the CDR3 is missing. It is unclear where the CDR3 begins or ends on the DNA, so no DNA is shown, and the CDR3 is as TCRdb lists it. This chain joins TRBV7-8 and TRBJ1-1. The CDR3 spans 8 amino acids, including both terminal residues. CDR1 and CDR2 from the germline V gene are SGHVS and FQNEAQ. CDR3 sequence reads: CASSRPTL.

The chain employs TRBV4-1 and TRBJ2-7, with 10 positions matching TRBD2. Germline CDR1 MGHRA, CDR2 YSYEKL. The CDR3 runs to 15 residues. Unmatched junction bases numbered 3, after V lost 0 bases and J lost 4 bases. The CDR3 nucleotides read TGCGCCAGCAGCCAAGAGACTAGCGGGTGGTACGAGCAGTACTTC. This codes for CASSQETSGWYEQYF.

The gene calls are TRBV14 and TRBJ2-7; 10 positions match TRBD2. The V gene's germline CDR1 is SGHDN and CDR2 FVKESK. The CDR3 runs 16 residues. The junction had 10 bases not matched to a gene; V was cut back by 4 bases and J by 4 bases. The CDR3: CASSPPPGLATYEQYF. CDR3 DNA: TGTGCCAGCAGCCCTCCCCCGGGACTAGCGACTTACGAGCAGTACTTC. The whole variable domain, remainder taken from reference TRBV14 and TRBJ2-7, is EAGVTQFPSHSVIEKGQTVTLRCDPISGHDNLYWYRRVMGKEIKFLLHFVKESKQDESGMPNNRFLAERTGGTYSTLKVQPAELEDSGVYFCASSPPPGLATYEQYFGPGTRLTVT.

The gene calls are TRBV19 and TRBJ1-6; 8 nucleotides match TRBD1. Per germline, CDR1 LNHDA and CDR2 SQIVND (reference sequence). With 6 bases clipped from V and 7 bases from J, the junction kept 14 bases outside the gene matches. This CDR3 has 17 amino acids. This CDR3 reads CASSQDRGFWDNSPLHF. The CDR3, as DNA: TGTGCCAGTAGCCAAGACAGGGGTTTTTGGGACAATTCACCCCTCCACTTT.

The V call is TRBV15, the J call TRBJ2-2; TRBD2 matches at 7 bases. CDR1 and CDR2 from the germline V gene are LNHNV and YYDKDF (reference sequence). With V trimmed by 1 base and J by 1 base, 6 bases remained unmatched. This CDR3 is built from 17 residues. CDR3 protein: CATSRGGASGNTGELFF. The DNA of the CDR3 is TGTGCCACCAGCAGAGGTGGGGCTAGCGGGAACACCGGGGAGCTGTTTTTT.

The gene calls are TRBV5-1 and TRBJ2-7; 8 bases match TRBD2. Germline V gives CDR1 SGHRS, CDR2 YFSETQ. CDR3 size: 15 residues. V shed 4 bases and J 3 bases; nucleotides not matched to a gene: 9. CDR3 nucleotides: TGCGCCAGCAGCCGGGAAGGAGCGGGAGACTACGAGCAGTACTTC. This translates into CASSREGAGDYEQYF.

The V call is TRBV6-5, the J call TRBJ2-2; TRBD1 matches at 9 bases. The V gene's germline CDR1 is MNHEY and CDR2 SVGAGI. The CDR3 loop spans 14 amino acids. Trimming cost V 6 bases and J 5 bases; bases outside gene matches: 4. The CDR3 coding sequence is TGTGCCAGCAGGGGGACAGGGAGAACCGGGGAGCTGTTTTTT. Protein sequence: CASRGTGRTGELFF.

The rearrangement uses TRBV15 and TRBJ2-2; D gene uncertain. V was cut by 0 bases and J by 5 bases, with 7 bases left in between. Germline V gene lookup returns CDR1 LNHNV and CDR2 YYDKDF (reference sequence). The CDR3 extends over 14 amino acids. CDR3 sequence (DNA): TGTGCCACCAGCAGAGATTCCAATACCGGGGAGCTGTTTTTT. It specifies CATSRDSNTGELFF.

This clone is a singleton in its sample. The chain combines TRBV9 with TRBJ1-3, with no clear D. The V end was cut by 2 bases, the J end by 1 base, with 7 bases between. The CDR3 loop spans 14 amino acids. CDR1 is SGDLS, CDR2 YYNGEE, per germline. The CDR3 sequence is CASSVRASGNTIYF. In DNA, the CDR3 is TGTGCCAGCAGCGTCCGGGCTTCTGGAAACACCATATATTTT.

Written as DNA, the CDR3 is TGTGCCAGAAGCTCCCGGGAAAAGTTCTTC. Its protein product is CARSSREKFF. The chain carries TRBV5-3 and TRBJ2-1; TRBD2 is a possible D gene (5 bases). TRBV5-3 is classed as an ORF, of uncertain function. V shed 3 bases and J shed 14 bases, with 9 bases lying between them. The CDR3 contains 10 residues.

This chain links TRBV30 with TRBJ1-2, with D uncertain. The CDR3 is made up of 11 amino acids. CDR1 is GTSNPN, CDR2 SVGIG, per germline (reference sequence). The V gene lost 0 bases and the J gene lost 5 bases, with 4 bases spanning the gap. The CDR3 sequence is CAWSVPYGYTF. The CDR3 coding sequence is TGTGCCTGGAGTGTTCCATATGGCTACACCTTC.

The chain employs TRBV6-5 and TRBJ1-6, with 8 bases lining up with TRBD1. This CDR3 spans 14 amino acids. V lost 6 bases, J lost 10 bases, and 8 bases stayed unmatched. Germline V lookup: CDR1 MNHEY, CDR2 SVGAGI. CDR3 in DNA: TGTGCCAGCAGCACAGGACAGGGCGTCTCACCCCTCCACTTT. Translation: CASSTGQGVSPLHF.

The chain combines TRBV4-3 with TRBJ2-3; 7 bases are shared with TRBD1. This CDR3 has 16 amino acids. V dropped 0 bases and J dropped 5; count of bases not matched to a gene: 8. Germline values: CDR1 LGHNA, CDR2 YSLEER. CDR3: CASSQDWGQSRDTQYF. The CDR3 nucleotides read TGCGCCAGCAGCCAAGATTGGGGACAGTCTAGAGATACGCAGTATTTT.

The chain has TRBV28 and TRBJ2-7; 8 nucleotides match TRBD1. The J segment lost 3 bases and the V segment lost 6 bases, leaving 10 bases of the junction unmatched. CDR3 length: 15 amino acids. Germline V CDR1 and CDR2: MDHEN, SYDVKM. The CDR3 DNA sequence: TGTGCCAGCAGGGAAACCGGGACAGGAGACTACGAGCAGTACTTC. As protein: CASRETGTGDYEQYF. Full variable domain (outside the CDR3, taken from reference TRBV28 and TRBJ2-7): DVKVTQSSRYLVKRTGEKVFLECVQDMDHENMFWYRQDPGLGLRLIYFSYDVKMKEKGDIPEGYSVSREKKERFSLILESASTNQTSMYLCASRETGTGDYEQYFGPGTRLTVT.

This sequence joins TRBV10-3 and TRBJ2-3; 7 bases map to TRBD1. V was clipped by 7 bases and J by 3 bases; unmatched bases: 4. CDR1 is ENHRY and CDR2 is SYGVKD in the germline V gene. This CDR3 spans 13 amino acids. The CDR3 DNA reads as TGTGCCATCAAAGGGGGCATGACAGATACGCAGTATTTT. This codes for CAIKGGMTDTQYF.

The chain employs TRBV28 and TRBJ2-1, with D possibly matching TRBD2 (6 bases). Germline V lookup: CDR1 MDHEN, CDR2 SYDVKM. The V end was cut by 3 bases, the J end by 0 bases, with 9 bases between. CDR3 length equals 15 residues. CDR3 residues: CASSLPGSSYNEQFF. Written as DNA, the CDR3 is TGTGCCAGCAGTTTGCCCGGGAGCTCCTACAATGAGCAGTTCTTC.

The J gene is TRBJ2-7, the V gene TRBV28, with 13 positions matching TRBD2. Looked up from germline, CDR1 is MDHEN and CDR2 is SYDVKM. J lost 2 bases, V lost 5 bases, and 3 bases had no gene match. The CDR3 is made up of 15 amino acids. The CDR3 sequence: CASSPGTSGTYEQYF. DNA for the CDR3: TGTGCCAGCAGTCCCGGGACTAGCGGGACCTACGAGCAGTACTTC.

The chain combines TRBV3-1 (or the pseudogene TRBV3-2) with TRBJ1-2, with D hard to call. CDR3 length equals 16 residues. V lost 0 bases to trimming and J lost 5 bases, with 16 bases between them. Germline V gene lookup returns CDR1 LGHDT and CDR2 YNNKEL (reference sequence). For the CDR3, the DNA is TGTGCCAGCAGCCAAGAAATGCTCACGGGCGCGTATGGCTACACCTTC. Amino acid sequence: CASSQEMLTGAYGYTF.